These T cell receptor beta chains were read from a single sample in a study of CD8+CD57+ T cells in acquired aplastic anemia. TCRdb recomputed calls from the reads with MiXCR, one row per CDR3 protein. The data show 55,000 to 80,000 distinct CDR3 sequences, with 45% to 60% seen just once and about 8.3% held by the top ten. The sequenced sample was sorted CD4+, CD8+, or CD8+CD57+ T cells (not recorded which) from PBMCs. Source of these receptors: a human donor in good health, serving as a control. Each CDR3 is given with its conserved first and last residue. The D gene is left open where the match is weak. Size tells how often a clone was seen (once, few, many) or the class of an expanded clone, and some rows leave it out.

j_gene: TRBJ2-2
d_gene: TRBD2
abundance: -
v_gene: TRBV30
CDR3nt: TGTGCCTGGGTATCAGCGGGAGGGCCCAAGAACACCGGGGAGCTGTTTTTT
CDR3aa: CAWVSAGGPKNTGELFF

j_gene: TRBJ2-7
d_gene: TRBD2
abundance: -
v_gene: TRBV29-1
CDR3nt: TGCAGCGTGCGGGGGGTAGCGGCCCCGGGCGAGCAGTACTTC
CDR3aa: CSVRGVAAPGEQYF

j_gene: TRBJ2-7
d_gene: -
abundance: -
v_gene: TRBV19
CDR3nt: TGTGCCAGTAGTATCCTTGAGAAGAACTCCTACGAGCAGTACTTC
CDR3aa: CASSILEKNSYEQYF

j_gene: TRBJ1-6
d_gene: TRBD1
abundance: -
v_gene: TRBV7-2
CDR3nt: TGTGCCAGCAGCTCGGGGACAGGGTATTCACCCCTCCACTTT
CDR3aa: CASSSGTGYSPLHF

j_gene: TRBJ2-3
d_gene: -
abundance: -
v_gene: TRBV11-2
CDR3nt: TGTGCCAGCAGCCCCAGCCCGGGACGGACTAATACGCAGTATTTT
CDR3aa: CASSPSPGRTNTQYF

j_gene: TRBJ2-2
d_gene: -
abundance: -
v_gene: TRBV24-1
CDR3nt: TGTGCCACCAGTGACCGGGACGGGAACACCGGGGAGCTGTTTTTT
CDR3aa: CATSDRDGNTGELFF

j_gene: TRBJ2-5
d_gene: -
abundance: -
v_gene: TRBV15
CDR3nt: TGTGCCACCAGCAGAGCCCTCCAAGAGACCCAGTACTTC
CDR3aa: CATSRALQETQYF

j_gene: TRBJ1-5
d_gene: -
abundance: -
v_gene: TRBV9
CDR3nt: TGTGCCAGCAGCGTACATTCCCAGCCCCAGCATTTT
CDR3aa: CASSVHSQPQHF

j_gene: TRBJ1-1
d_gene: TRBD1
abundance: -
v_gene: TRBV7-4
CDR3nt: TGTGCCAGCAGCTTTTCGTGGACAGGGGCTTTCTTT
CDR3aa: CASSFSWTGAFF

j_gene: TRBJ2-3
d_gene: -
abundance: many
v_gene: TRBV6-6
CDR3nt: TGTGCCAGCAGTTATGGGCCTAGCACAGATACGCAGTATTTT
CDR3aa: CASSYGPSTDTQYF

j_gene: TRBJ2-1
d_gene: TRBD2
abundance: once
v_gene: TRBV29-1
CDR3nt: TGCAGCGTTAGTAGCGGGGGGCAGACTTACAATGAGCAGTTCTTC
CDR3aa: CSVSSGGQTYNEQFF

j_gene: TRBJ1-2
d_gene: -
abundance: -
v_gene: TRBV12-3/TRBV12-4
CDR3nt: TGTGCCAGCAGTCCAGTAAGGGAGAGTGGCTACACCTTC
CDR3aa: CASSPVRESGYTF

j_gene: TRBJ1-6
d_gene: -
abundance: -
v_gene: TRBV20-1
CDR3nt: TGCAGTGCTAGACCAGGGATAAATTCACCCCTCCACTTT
CDR3aa: CSARPGINSPLHF

j_gene: TRBJ1-2
d_gene: -
abundance: -
v_gene: TRBV29-1
CDR3nt: TGCAGCGTTGGAGATCCCGTGGGGGACTATGGCTACACCTTC
CDR3aa: CSVGDPVGDYGYTF

j_gene: TRBJ1-6
d_gene: TRBD1
abundance: -
v_gene: TRBV7-3
CDR3nt: TGTGCCAGCAGCGCCTCAGGGGGCTCACCCCTCCACTTT
CDR3aa: CASSASGGSPLHF

j_gene: TRBJ2-5
d_gene: -
abundance: medium-sized
v_gene: TRBV10-3
CDR3nt: TGTGCCATCAAGGGGAACGAGGGATTGGGGGAGACCCAGTACTTC
CDR3aa: CAIKGNEGLGETQYF

j_gene: TRBJ2-1
d_gene: TRBD2
abundance: -
v_gene: TRBV15
CDR3nt: TGTGCCACCAGCAGAGAGGAGGGACTAGCGGGAGACAATGAGCAGTTCTTC
CDR3aa: CATSREEGLAGDNEQFF